This TCR beta chain was recovered during a study of shared clonotypes between healthy human individuals (dated by TCRdb to 2018 to 2021). Describing the broader study: Two women and a few men aged 18 to 49 years were included in the cohort. For each donor, CD4 naive and CD4 memory were each given three plates, CD8 naive was given two plates, and CD8 memory was given one plate. The study deeply sequenced blood TCR repertoires of five healthy adults to estimate repertoire size and the extent of clonotype sharing between individuals. Libraries were prepared and TCR repertoires were sequenced by different laboratories using diverse techniques, in order to increase sequencing depth and limit assay-specific biases. Each donor's leukapheresis produced roughly between roughly 0.85 and 10 billion PBMCs.

Trimming takes 6 bases off V and 4 bases off J; junction bases not matched to a gene: 10. The germline V gene yields WSHSY for CDR1 and SAAADI for CDR2. The CDR3 runs 15 residues from the cysteine to the phenylalanine. The sequence is cut down to CDR3 DNA, 45 bases in frame from base 1. Regarding this clone: No antigen is known for it. Base qualities are missing; no much larger clone stands one base away.

TCR CDR3 regions were amplified from genomic DNA by multiplex PCR using the deep immunoSEQ assay. Genomic DNA extracted from each cell subset was distributed evenly over all wells of several immunoSEQ 96-well plates, and each plate served as one replicate. Each replicate PCR for sorted subsets received approximately 220 ng genomic DNA, equal to tens of thousands of T cell genomes. The purified libraries were quantified using a Qubit 3.0 fluorometer, sized with a Bioanalyzer 2100, and then quantified again using the KAPA Library Quantification kit. Each immunoSEQ 96-well plate was sequenced on its own single-read 150-cycle Illumina NextSeq 550 flow cell. In the paper's pipeline: Because the immunoSEQ output included only junctional sequences and no quality scores, the filtering could not be the same as the filtering used for full-length reads. Sequences were annotated with PyIR, a Python wrapper for IgBLAST v1.9, using IMGT germline references to assign V/J genes and CDR3. Reads were filtered out if the reads had weak V/J assignments (E-value above 1e-6), no CDR3, stop codons, out-of-frame junctions, or ambiguous translated residues. V3J clonotypes were defined by identical inferred V gene, J gene, and CDR3 amino acid sequence. The percentage overlap between two repertoires was calculated by dividing the number of shared unique clonotypes by the size of the smaller repertoire. Three approaches were used to assess repertoire richness: RTK rarefaction, the Chao1 estimator, and Recon v2.1 estimates of unobserved clonotypes. OLGA was used to compute generation probabilities for all TCRbeta clonotypes that the gDNA method yielded from a handful of donors. In TCRdb, the immuneACCESS table is reduced to in-frame sequences with V and J assigned. These tables do not hold every clone; where another copy was compared, an unresolved V gene accounts for under half, and the others remain unexplained. V and J calls and clone size are as listed in that table; D and trimming were resolved from the DNA. Across this sample there are under 650,000 clones, with 95% to 97% seen only once. Roughly 0.06% of the sample comes from the top ten.

Donors were healthy HIV-negative adults with no recently reported acute infections or vaccinations. Every donor was a Caucasian adult residing in Nashville, Tennessee, USA. CD4+ T cells were enriched through magnetic negative selection, after which naive cells were positively selected on CD45RA and the remaining negative fraction served as the memory subset. Blood was collected by leukapheresis, and PBMCs were isolated by Ficoll-Histopaque density gradient centrifugation and then cryopreserved in liquid nitrogen vapor phase. Analytical flow cytometry was used to check the purity and quantity of every magnetically sorted T cell population. From each sorted fraction, genomic DNA was isolated and quantified by UV absorbance on a Nanodrop 2000c. Beyond this particular receptor, the publication reports: Sampling was limited to blood, and TCR repertoires in tissue likely differ from TCR repertoires in blood. When four donors were compared, the shared fraction of clonotypes was approximately 5% for naive CD4, roughly 3.4% for naive CD8, about 2.5% for memory CD4, and 0.35% to 0.4% for memory CD8. Higher generation probabilities were observed for clonotypes shared by all four sorted-subset donors than for non-shared clonotypes. Incomplete sequencing was indicated by rarefaction of sorted-subset datasets, despite the large sequencing depth. Larger estimated clonotype richness was generally found for naive subsets than for memory subsets. The small number of donors limited the genetic and exposure-history diversity represented. Based on pairwise subsampling, the degree of clonotype sharing among donors was expected to be affected by sequencing depth.

The TCR originated in a woman aged 30 to 39 in good health. The chain is made from TRBV10-2 and TRBJ2-5, and 8 bases in between align with TRBD1. Material: naive CD4+ T cells sorted from blood. The cell subset or site label here, explained by the study, means: CD45RA+ positively selected. At the DNA level, the sequence is TGCGCCAGCAGGGACAGGGCTACATGGCGAGAGACCCAGTACTTC. Its protein reads: CASRDRATWRETQYF.